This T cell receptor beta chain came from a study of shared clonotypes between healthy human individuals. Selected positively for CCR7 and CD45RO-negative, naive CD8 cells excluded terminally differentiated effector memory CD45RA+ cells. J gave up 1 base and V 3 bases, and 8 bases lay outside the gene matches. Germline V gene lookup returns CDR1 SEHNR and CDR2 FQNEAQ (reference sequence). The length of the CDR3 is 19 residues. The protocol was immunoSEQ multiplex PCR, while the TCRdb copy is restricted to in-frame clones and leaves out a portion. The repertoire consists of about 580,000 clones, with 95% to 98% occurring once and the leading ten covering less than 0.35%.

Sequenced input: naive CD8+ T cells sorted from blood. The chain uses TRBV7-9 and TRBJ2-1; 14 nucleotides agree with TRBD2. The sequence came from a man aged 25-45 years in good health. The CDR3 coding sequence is TGTGCCAGCAGCTTCCCCGGGACTAGCGGGAGTCTGTCCTACAATGAGCAGTTCTTC. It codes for CASSFPGTSGSLSYNEQFF.